Listed here are 20 T cell receptor beta chains from one sample, sequenced in a study of T cells in Graves' hyperthyroidism and ophthalmopathy. It was RNA transcripts that yielded the amplified TCR beta CDR3 regions. HTBI primers were used for first-round RT-PCR of the TCR CDR3. Each CDR3 protein gets one entry after TCRdb re-called the multiplex PCR reads with MiXCR. The sample includes roughly 580,000 distinct CDR3 sequences, 14% of them seen just once. The sequencing input was blood. The receptor set was obtained from a woman between 25 and 40 years old with Graves' hyperthyroidism that later progressed to Graves' ophthalmopathy.

This clonotype was seen more than once but under ten times. The chain links TRBV7-3 to TRBJ1-3, with D maybe TRBD1 (5 bases). Germline V lookup: CDR1 SGHTA, CDR2 FQGTGA. Deletions cut 1 base from V and 4 bases from J, with 11 bases between. The CDR3 runs to 15 residues. The CDR3 is CASSLSREPGNTIYF. The CDR3 nucleotides are TGTGCCAGCAGCTTAAGCAGGGAGCCAGGAAACACCATATATTTT.

A note on this clonotype: The junction departs from the called germline gene at one end, perhaps through a read error. J is TRBJ2-3 and V is TRBV4-3; a weak D match, TRBD1 (5 bases). The length of the CDR3 is 15 residues. The V gene's germline CDR1 is LGHNA and CDR2 YSLEER. The CDR3 nucleotides read TGCGCCAGCAGCCAGACATTGTGGGGCACAGATACGCGGTATTTT. This gives the protein CASSQTLWGTDTRYF.

Many counts were recorded for this clonotype. The chain has TRBV6-2 or TRBV6-3 and TRBJ2-2, with TRBD2 identical over 11 bases. The CDR3 covers 16 residues. The V gene's germline CDR1 is MNHEY and CDR2 SVGEGT. Germline trimming cut 5 bases from V and 5 bases from J; bases unmatched to any gene: 7. The CDR3 DNA sequence: TGTGCCAGCAGTCTTCTAGCGGGAGGACTAACCGGGGAGCTGTTTTTT. Translated: CASSLLAGGLTGELFF.

The CDR3 DNA sequence: TGTGCCAGCAGCAGCCGGGACCCCAATCAGCCCCAGCATTTT. This sequence encodes CASSSRDPNQPQHF. The rearrangement links TRBV12-3 or TRBV12-4 to TRBJ1-5, with D possibly being TRBD1 (5 bases). V was pared by 6 bases and J by 3 bases, with 12 bases between. This CDR3 has 14 amino acids.

The gene calls are TRBV3-1 and TRBJ2-7, with 8 nucleotides matching TRBD2. CDR1 and CDR2 (germline): LGHDT, YNNKEL (reference sequence). The J segment lost 2 bases and the V segment lost 0 bases, leaving 6 bases of the junction unmatched. The CDR3 sequence is 16 residues long. CDR3 DNA sequence: TGTGCCAGCAGCCAAGAAAGACTAGCGCCCACCTACGAGCAGTACTTC. Translation: CASSQERLAPTYEQYF.

In its sample, this clonotype was seen a few times. This chain connects TRBV4-1 to TRBJ1-2; no firm D call. V was trimmed by 1 base and J by 1 base, leaving 10 bases between them. Germline CDR1 and CDR2: MGHRA and YSYEKL. This CDR3 spans 15 amino acids. The CDR3 bases are TGCGCCAGCAGCCAAGCCCAAGGAGATAACTATGGCTACACCTTC. Translated, it gives CASSQAQGDNYGYTF.

V and J are TRBV20-1 and TRBJ1-5; 9 nucleotides agree with TRBD1. The CDR3 sequence is 15 residues long. The germline gives CDR1 DFQATT, CDR2 SNEGSKA (reference sequence). DNA for the CDR3: TGCAGCCTTCCGGGACAGGGTTATAGCAATCAGCCCCAGCATTTT. Residues: CSLPGQGYSNQPQHF.

V gene TRBV20-1 combines with J gene TRBJ2-5; D is perhaps TRBD2 (7 bases). The germline gives CDR1 DFQATT, CDR2 SNEGSKA (reference sequence). The CDR3 extends over 15 amino acids. Trimming removed 3 bases from V and 1 base from J, with 15 bases in between. The CDR3 DNA follows: TGCAGTGCTAGGACGGCTGGGGGGGCCCAAGAGACCCAGTACTTC. This gives the protein CSARTAGGAQETQYF.

This clonotype has at least ten counts. The chain joins TRBV10-3 to TRBJ2-3; D remains ambiguous. Trimming took off 7 bases at V and 3 bases at J, with 17 bases between the two ends. Germline values: CDR1 ENHRY, CDR2 SYGVKD. The CDR3 runs 15 residues. CDR3 sequence: CAINGRTQTTDTQYF. DNA for the CDR3: TGTGCCATCAATGGACGAACTCAAACTACAGATACGCAGTATTTT.

This clonotype was detected many times. The chain carries TRBV30 and TRBJ1-2; 7 nucleotides line up with TRBD1. CDR1 is GTSNPN, CDR2 SVGIG, per germline (reference sequence). The CDR3 sequence is 11 residues long. V trimming: 5 bases; J trimming: 5 bases; junction bases outside the gene matches: 2. The CDR3 spells CAWGQVYGYTF. The DNA of the CDR3 is TGTGCCTGGGGACAGGTTTATGGCTACACCTTC.

The chain has TRBV30 and TRBJ1-2; the D gene is possibly TRBD1 (5 bases). The CDR3 contains 12 residues. The germline gives CDR1 GTSNPN, CDR2 SVGIG (reference sequence). The germline V and J ends were trimmed by 3 bases and 8 bases, with 13 bases remaining between them. CDR3 in amino acids: CAWRGAERGYTF. CDR3 sequence (DNA): TGTGCCTGGAGAGGGGCAGAAAGAGGCTACACCTTC.

This clonotype was picked up a small number of times. The chain employs TRBV14 and TRBJ2-6, with D hard to call. The CDR3 is 18 amino acids. V was shortened by 4 bases and J by 3 bases, with 19 bases between the two germline ends. CDR1 SGHDN and CDR2 FVKESK come from the germline V gene. This CDR3 is CASSLGLGRTYGANVLTF. CDR3 nucleotide sequence: TGTGCCAGCAGCCTAGGGCTCGGGCGGACCTATGGGGCCAACGTCCTGACTTTC.

This clonotype was recorded a few times. V usage is TRBV6-5 and J usage is TRBJ2-3; 12 bases map to TRBD2. Germline V lookup: CDR1 MNHEY, CDR2 SVGAGI. The CDR3 has 19 residues. V lost 4 bases to trimming and J lost 1 base; unmatched junction nucleotides: 12. In DNA, the CDR3 is TGTGCCAGCAGTTCGACTAGCGGGAGTGTTTTTTGGGGCACAGATACGCAGTATTTT. The encoded protein is CASSSTSGSVFWGTDTQYF.

This clonotype has ten or more counts. The rearrangement joins TRBV11-2 to TRBJ2-1; D perhaps matches TRBD2 (8 bases). Trimming cost V 6 bases and J 3 bases, with 18 bases left between them. The CDR3 spans 16 residues. The germline V gene has CDR1 SGHAT and CDR2 FQNNGV. CDR3 amino acids: CASSPTGGTVYNEQFF. CDR3 nucleotide sequence: TGTGCCAGCAGTCCTACGGGGGGGACAGTCTACAATGAGCAGTTCTTC.

This clonotype was recorded at least ten times. The chain couples TRBV27 to TRBJ2-5; 9 bases line up with TRBD1. CDR1 MNHEY and CDR2 SMNVEV come from the germline V gene (reference sequence). This CDR3 region has 16 residues. V shed 5 bases and J 2 bases; nucleotides not matched to a gene: 9. The CDR3 protein is CASSPRPGTGQETQYF. The CDR3 region has the DNA TGTGCCAGCAGTCCGAGACCCGGGACAGGGCAAGAGACCCAGTACTTC.

In its sample, this clonotype was seen many times. The V and J genes are TRBV9 and TRBJ2-1; 13 bases align to TRBD2. The ends lost 2 bases at V and 0 bases at J; junction bases unmatched: 8. The CDR3 is 19 residues long. CDR1 is SGDLS and CDR2 is YYNGEE in the germline V gene. The CDR3 DNA is TGTGCCAGCAGCGTGGGGGGACTAGCGGGAAAGGTCTCCTACAATGAGCAGTTCTTC. Residues: CASSVGGLAGKVSYNEQFF.

In this sample, this clonotype turned up many times. This rearrangement joins TRBV27 to TRBJ2-7, with TRBD1 matching over 9 bases. Germline loops: CDR1 MNHEY, CDR2 SMNVEV (reference sequence). The CDR3 has 15 residues. The V segment lost 6 bases and the J segment 2 bases; nucleotides outside the gene matches: 8. The chain's CDR3 is CASSPGTGPAYEQYF. The DNA of the CDR3 is TGTGCCAGCAGCCCTGGGACAGGGCCTGCCTACGAGCAGTACTTC.

This chain uses TRBV12-3 or TRBV12-4 with TRBJ2-1, with D uncertain. V lost 2 bases and J lost 8, with 16 bases in between. The CDR3 spans 15 residues. The CDR3 spells CASSLPPLPVDEQFF. The CDR3 DNA sequence: TGTGCCAGCAGTTTACCTCCCCTTCCTGTCGATGAGCAGTTCTTC.

This clonotype was counted at least ten times. The V call is TRBV11-3, the J call TRBJ1-2; unclear D gene. V dropped 5 bases and J dropped 2 bases, with 9 bases sitting between them. Looked up from germline, CDR1 is SGHNT and CDR2 is YENEEA. The CDR3 runs to 13 residues. The CDR3: CASSPAENYGYTF. In nucleotides, the CDR3 is TGTGCCAGCAGCCCGGCTGAAAACTATGGCTACACCTTC.

This clonotype was seen at least ten times. This sequence joins TRBV6-1 and TRBJ2-5, with D hard to call. The germline gives CDR1 MNHNS, CDR2 SASEGT. The V end was cut by 8 bases, the J end by 7 bases, with 17 bases between. The CDR3 consists of 13 residues. The CDR3 DNA follows: TGTGCCAGCTCTACAGAGCCCCGACGGACCCAGTACTTC. Its protein product is CASSTEPRRTQYF.